These 9 T cell receptor beta chains originate from one sample sequenced in a study of CXCR3-negative and CXCR3-positive naive CD8 T cells. Their target antigens are unknown. Preparation of TRB cDNA libraries relied on 5' RACE carrying UMI labels. TCRdb re-called the 5' RACE reads; every CDR3 protein appears as one record, without DNA. This listing includes some 130,000 distinct CDR3 sequences. Notes on the study in general: CXCR3-negative naive cells had less hydrophobic TRB CDR3s than did CXCR3-positive naive cells.

The sequenced sample consisted of naive CXCR3+ CD8+ T cells from blood. As for subset: CD45RO-CCR7+CD27+CD95- naive CD8+ T cells expressing CXCR3 (TNR3+). Source of these receptors: a human donor in good health. Some clones in this sample may be carry-over from other donors' samples.

The J gene is TRBJ1-2, the V gene TRBV20-1; no DNA is available, so the TRBD1 call from TCRdb remains unchecked. There are 15 residues in the CDR3. CDR1 DFQATT and CDR2 SNEGSKA come from the germline V gene (reference sequence). CDR3 sequence: CSASARGKGSYGYTF.

The chain uses TRBV27 and TRBJ2-1; with no DNA, the TCRdb D assignment of TRBD2 cannot be verified. Germline loops: CDR1 MNHEY, CDR2 SMNVEV (reference sequence). CDR3 size: 17 residues. This chain's CDR3 is CASSSQREALSYNEQFF.

V usage is TRBV7-9 and J usage is TRBJ1-1; TCRdb's D call of TRBD1 is untestable without DNA. Germline CDR1 reads SEHNR; CDR2 reads FQNEAQ (reference sequence). The CDR3 extends over 15 amino acids. The CDR3 spells CASSSGGGGSTEAFF. The entire variable domain, with the rest obtained from reference TRBV7-9 and TRBJ1-1, is as follows: DTGVSQNPRHKITKRGQNVTFRCDPISEHNRLYWYRQTLGQGPEFLTYFQNEAQLEKSRLLSDRFSAERPKGSFSTLEIQRTEQGDSAMYLCASSSGGGGSTEAFFGQGTRLTVV.

The chain has TRBV6-5 and TRBJ2-2. CDR3 length equals 14 residues. Looked up from germline, CDR1 is MNHEY and CDR2 is SVGAGI. CDR3 loop: CASTQGSDTGELFF.

The genes are TRBV5-4 and TRBJ2-1; TCRdb's assignment of TRBD1 cannot be checked, as there is no DNA. This CDR3 spans 13 amino acids. Per the germline V gene, CDR1 is SGHNT and CDR2 is YYREEE (reference sequence). This chain's CDR3 is CASSLRGHYEQFF.

The CDR3 loop reads CASSLLDVKREGLNTGELFF. J is TRBJ2-2 and V is TRBV11-2; TCRdb gives TRBD2 as the D gene, but with no DNA this cannot be confirmed. The V gene's germline CDR1 is SGHAT and CDR2 FQNNGV. CDR3 length equals 20 residues.

The chain links TRBV10-3 to TRBJ1-2. The V gene's germline CDR1 is ENHRY and CDR2 SYGVKD. The CDR3 contains 15 residues. The CDR3 sequence is CAISESVLGSYGYTF.

The chain carries TRBV12-3 or TRBV12-4 and TRBJ2-7; there is no DNA to check the TCRdb D call of TRBD1. This CDR3 comprises 14 residues. The CDR3 loop is CASRPAGGGHEQYF.

The genes are TRBV13 and TRBJ2-2; there is no DNA to check the TCRdb D call of TRBD2. Germline CDR1 PRHDT, CDR2 FYEKMQ (reference sequence). The CDR3 length is 16 residues. CDR3 protein: CASSIPTSGRRRELFF.